These T cell receptor beta chains were read from a single sample in a study of cytomegalovirus exposure and HLA in healthy donors. Produced via immunoSEQ multiplex PCR; TCRdb's table is partial and in-frame only. This repertoire shows some 150,000 clones, about 75% found once; its top ten account for roughly 7.3%. The sequenced sample was PBMCs. The receptors shown here come from a man aged 25 to 40 in good health and CMV-seronegative. CDR3s include the opening cysteine and the closing phenylalanine or tryptophan. The D gene is left open where the match is weak. The size entry is marked missing in some rows and otherwise reads once, few, many or a size class.

D	V	length	J	size	DNA	CDR3
-	TRBV4-1	17	TRBJ1-4	-	TGCGCCAGCAGCCGTAGTGCTACAGGGCCTAGTAATGAAAAACTGTTTTTT	CASSRSATGPSNEKLFF
TRBD2	TRBV7-2	16	TRBJ2-3	-	TGTGCCAGCAGCTGGGGACTAGCGGGGGGGCCGGATACGCAGTATTTT	CASSWGLAGGPDTQYF
TRBD1	TRBV9	15	TRBJ2-1	-	TGTGCCAGCAGCGTAGGGGACAGGGGGCTCAGTGAGCAGTTCTTC	CASSVGDRGLSEQFF
TRBD1	TRBV5-5	13	TRBJ1-2	-	TGTGCCAGCAGACTTACAGGGGGCAATGGCTACACCTTC	CASRLTGGNGYTF
-	TRBV4-1	15	TRBJ2-7	-	TGCGCCAGCAGCCATCCCCCCGCAGGGACCTACGAGCAGTACTTC	CASSHPPAGTYEQYF
TRBD1	TRBV5-8	16	TRBJ1-1	-	TGTGCCAGCAGCCCCGGGACAGGGGACCTGGACACTGAAGCTTTCTTT	CASSPGTGDLDTEAFF
-	TRBV29-1	12	TRBJ2-3	-	TGCAGCGTTGGGGACAACACAGATACGCAGTATTTT	CSVGDNTDTQYF
-	TRBV7-9	10	TRBJ2-7	-	TGTGCCAGCAGCGTACTCGAGCAGTACTTC	CASSVLEQYF
TRBD2	TRBV2	15	TRBJ2-1	-	TGTGCCAGCAGTGAAGATCTAGCGGGCCGCAATGAGCAGTTCTTC	CASSEDLAGRNEQFF
TRBD1	TRBV5-4	16	TRBJ2-3	-	TGTGCCAGCAGCGGCCGGGACAGGGGGAACGCAGATACGCAGTATTTT	CASSGRDRGNADTQYF
TRBD1	TRBV25-1	17	TRBJ2-2	-	TGTGCCAGCAGTGAGGGTCCTGGACAGGGGGACACCGGGGAGCTGTTTTTT	CASSEGPGQGDTGELFF
TRBD1	TRBV10-3	14	TRBJ1-4	-	TGTGCCATCAGTGGGGAGACAGGGTTCGAAAAACTGTTTTTT	CAISGETGFEKLFF
-	TRBV5-4	14	TRBJ2-6	-	TGTGCCAGCAGCTTAAAGGCTGGGGCCAACGGCCTGACTTTC	CASSLKAGANGLTF
TRBD1	TRBV19	12	TRBJ1-1	-	TGTGCCAGCAGGGACAGGAACACTGAAGCTTTCTTT	CASRDRNTEAFF
-	TRBV19	17	TRBJ1-2	-	TGCGCCACCAGAGTCCCAGGGCCCCTTCGGACTATTGATGGCTACACCTTC	CATRVPGPLRTIDGYTF
-	TRBV7-9	16	TRBJ2-3	once	TGTGCCAGCAGCCCGAATCCAGGGTTTGGCACAGATACGCAGTATTTT	CASSPNPGFGTDTQYF
-	TRBV5-3	15	TRBJ1-2	-	TGTGCCAGAAGCTCGCCAGGAGGGGCTAACTATGGCTACACCTTC	CARSSPGGANYGYTF
-	TRBV28	13	TRBJ1-4	-	TGTGCCGCAGGAACAGGGTTTGGCGAAAAACTGTTTTTT	CAAGTGFGEKLFF
TRBD2	TRBV5-1	16	TRBJ2-1	-	TGCGCCAGCACCCAGGGACTAGCGGGAGGGGTGGATGAGCAGTTCTTC	CASTQGLAGGVDEQFF
TRBD2	TRBV11-2	15	TRBJ2-7	-	TGTGCCAGCAGCGCTACTAGCGGGAGCACCCACGAGCAGTACTTC	CASSATSGSTHEQYF
TRBD2	TRBV11-2	15	TRBJ2-3	-	TGTGCCAGCAGCTCCACAGCGGGAGCCGGAGATACGCAGTATTTT	CASSSTAGAGDTQYF
TRBD1	TRBV5-6	13	TRBJ2-7	-	TGTGCCAGCAGCCAGGACAGGGGCTACGAGCAGTACTTC	CASSQDRGYEQYF
-	TRBV6-6	14	TRBJ1-3	-	TGTGCCAGCAGCCCCCCCGGCTCTGGAAACACCATATATTTT	CASSPPGSGNTIYF
TRBD2	TRBV30	19	TRBJ2-1	-	TGTGCCTGGAGTGTTGGGACAGAGATAGCGGGGGGCGCCTACAATGAGCAGTTCTTC	CAWSVGTEIAGGAYNEQFF
-	TRBV5-1	15	TRBJ2-1	-	TGCGCCAGCAGCTTGGAGGTCGGACAGCGGAATGAGCAGTTCTTC	CASSLEVGQRNEQFF
-	TRBV19	15	TRBJ1-5	few	TGTGCCAGTAGTTGGGGCGGCAGTAGCAATCAGCCCCAGCATTTT	CASSWGGSSNQPQHF
TRBD1	TRBV5-1	17	TRBJ1-1	-	TGCGCCAGCAGCTTAGGAACAGGGGGCGTAAGAAGTCGCGGGGCTTTCTTT	CASSLGTGGVRSRGAFF
TRBD1	TRBV7-8	16	TRBJ1-5	few	TGTGCCAGCAGCCCAGGACAGGGGAGGGTCAATCAGCCCCAGCATTTT	CASSPGQGRVNQPQHF
-	TRBV15	16	TRBJ1-1	-	TGTGCCACCAGCAAGTACTCGGGAATAATGAACACTGAAGCTTTCTTT	CATSKYSGIMNTEAFF
-	TRBV27	12	TRBJ1-6	-	TGTGCCAGCAGACAGGGCAATTCACCCCTCCACTTT	CASRQGNSPLHF